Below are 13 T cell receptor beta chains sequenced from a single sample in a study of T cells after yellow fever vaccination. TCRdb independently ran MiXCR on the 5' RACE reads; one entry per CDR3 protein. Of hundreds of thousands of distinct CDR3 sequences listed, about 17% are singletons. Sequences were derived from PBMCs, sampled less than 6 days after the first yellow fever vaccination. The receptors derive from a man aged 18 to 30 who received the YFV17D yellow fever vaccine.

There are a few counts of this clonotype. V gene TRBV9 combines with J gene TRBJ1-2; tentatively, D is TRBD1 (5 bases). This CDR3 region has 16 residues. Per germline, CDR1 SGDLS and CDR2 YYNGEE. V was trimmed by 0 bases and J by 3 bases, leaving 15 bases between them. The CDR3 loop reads CASSVGGRTSYYGYTF. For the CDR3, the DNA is TGTGCCAGCAGCGTAGGGGGCAGGACGTCGTACTATGGCTACACCTTC.

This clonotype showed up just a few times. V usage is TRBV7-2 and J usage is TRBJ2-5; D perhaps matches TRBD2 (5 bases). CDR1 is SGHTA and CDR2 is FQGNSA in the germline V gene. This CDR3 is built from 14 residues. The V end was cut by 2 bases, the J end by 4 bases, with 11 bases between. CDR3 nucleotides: TGTGCCAGCAGCTTAAGTCTAGCAGCAGAGACCCAGTACTTC. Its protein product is CASSLSLAAETQYF.

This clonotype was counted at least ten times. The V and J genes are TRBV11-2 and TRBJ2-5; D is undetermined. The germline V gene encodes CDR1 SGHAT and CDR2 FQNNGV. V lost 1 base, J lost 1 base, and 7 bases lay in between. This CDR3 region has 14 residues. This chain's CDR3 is CASSLVAPQETQYF. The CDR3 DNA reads TGTGCCAGCAGCTTAGTCGCACCCCAAGAGACCCAGTACTTC.

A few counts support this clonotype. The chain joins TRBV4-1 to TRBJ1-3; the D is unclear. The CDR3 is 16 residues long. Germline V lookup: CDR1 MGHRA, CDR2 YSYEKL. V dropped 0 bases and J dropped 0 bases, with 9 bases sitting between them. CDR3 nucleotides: TGCGCCAGCAGCCAAGAGGGTAGCTTCTCTGGAAACACCATATATTTT. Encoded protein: CASSQEGSFSGNTIYF.

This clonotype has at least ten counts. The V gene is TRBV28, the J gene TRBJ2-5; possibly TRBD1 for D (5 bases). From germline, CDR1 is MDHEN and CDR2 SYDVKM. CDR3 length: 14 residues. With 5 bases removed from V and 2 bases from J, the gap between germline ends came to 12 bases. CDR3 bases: TGTGCCAGCAGTCCAATCGACAGTCAAGAGACCCAGTACTTC. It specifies CASSPIDSQETQYF. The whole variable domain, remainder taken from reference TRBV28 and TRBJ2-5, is DVKVTQSSRYLVKRTGEKVFLECVQDMDHENMFWYRQDPGLGLRLIYFSYDVKMKEKGDIPEGYSVSREKKERFSLILESASTNQTSMYLCASSPIDSQETQYFGPGTRLLVL.

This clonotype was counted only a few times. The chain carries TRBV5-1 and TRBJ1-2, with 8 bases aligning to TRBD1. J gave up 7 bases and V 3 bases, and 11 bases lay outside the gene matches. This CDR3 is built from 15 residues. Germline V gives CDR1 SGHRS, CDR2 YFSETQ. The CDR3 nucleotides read TGCGCCAGCAGCTATGCCTCAGGGGGCGATGGTGGCTACACCTTC. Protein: CASSYASGGDGGYTF.

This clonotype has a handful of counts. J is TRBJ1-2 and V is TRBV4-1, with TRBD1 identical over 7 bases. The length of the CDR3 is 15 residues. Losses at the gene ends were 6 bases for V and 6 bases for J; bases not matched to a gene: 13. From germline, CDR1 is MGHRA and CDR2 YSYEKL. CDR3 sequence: CASRKFSDRRHGYTF. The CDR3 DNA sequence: TGCGCCAGCAGGAAGTTTTCGGACAGGCGGCATGGCTACACCTTC.

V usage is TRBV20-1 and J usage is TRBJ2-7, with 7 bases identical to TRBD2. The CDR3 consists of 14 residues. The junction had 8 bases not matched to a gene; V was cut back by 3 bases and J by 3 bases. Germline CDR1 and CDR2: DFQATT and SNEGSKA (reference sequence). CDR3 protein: CSASGGTLFYEQYF. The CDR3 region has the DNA TGCAGTGCTAGCGGGGGGACCCTTTTCTACGAGCAGTACTTC.

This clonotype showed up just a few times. The DNA of the CDR3 is TGTGCCAGCAGCTTGGGGGGGACAGCTAACACTGAAGCTTTCTTT. It specifies CASSLGGTANTEAFF. The gene calls are TRBV7-3 and TRBJ1-1; 7 nucleotides match TRBD1. CDR1 is SGHTA, CDR2 FQGTGA, per germline. There are 15 residues in the CDR3. The V and J ends lost 3 bases and 2 bases, in that order; junction bases with no gene match: 6.

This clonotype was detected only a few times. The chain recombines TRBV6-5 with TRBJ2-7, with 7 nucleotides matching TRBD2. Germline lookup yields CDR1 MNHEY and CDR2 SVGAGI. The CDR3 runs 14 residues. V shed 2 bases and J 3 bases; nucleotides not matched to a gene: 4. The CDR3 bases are TGTGCCAGCAGTTACGGTTGGGGGGGCTACGAGCAGTACTTC. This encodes CASSYGWGGYEQYF.

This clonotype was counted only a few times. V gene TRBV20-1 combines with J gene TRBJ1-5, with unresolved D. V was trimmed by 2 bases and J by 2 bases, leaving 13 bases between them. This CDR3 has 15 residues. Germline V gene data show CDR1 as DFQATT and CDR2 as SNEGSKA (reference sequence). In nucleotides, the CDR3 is TGCAGTGCTAGACGGGGAAGCATTGGCAATCAGCCCCAGCATTTT. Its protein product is CSARRGSIGNQPQHF.

CDR3 sequence (DNA): TGCGCCAGCAGCCAGGGGATCTCCTACAATGAGCAGTTCTTC. This gives the protein CASSQGISYNEQFF. The J gene is TRBJ2-1, the V gene TRBV4-1, with no clear D. This CDR3 is built from 14 residues. CDR1 and CDR2 (germline): MGHRA, YSYEKL. The ends were cut back, 3 bases at V and 0 bases at J, with 6 bases in the middle.

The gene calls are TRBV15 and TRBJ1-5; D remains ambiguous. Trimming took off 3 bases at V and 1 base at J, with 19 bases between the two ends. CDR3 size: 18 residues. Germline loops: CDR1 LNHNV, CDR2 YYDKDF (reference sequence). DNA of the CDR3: TGTGCCACCAGCAGGTCCTGGGGAGGCCCCGGGAGCAATCAGCCCCAGCATTTT. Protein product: CATSRSWGGPGSNQPQHF.